The table lists the clone carrying this TCR beta chain with a count of one. Its matching antigen is unknown. The CDR3 has 15 residues. V was trimmed by 1 base and J by 5 bases, leaving 15 bases between them. Germline CDR1 reads SGHDT; CDR2 reads YYEEEE. The data stem from a study of Ad26.COV2.S vaccination and SARS-CoV-2 variants. The overall study: This donor came from the COV1001 trial of Ad26.COV2.S. Ad26.COV2.S was injected intramuscularly once or twice, 56 days apart.

Study results and caveats: A substantial breadth of spike-specific CD8+ and CD4+ T cell responses after vaccination has been reported. Whether participants received vaccine or placebo, their non-spike TCR breadth was similar.

Specified treatment: approximately 18 received Ad26.COV2.S at low or high dose, single or two shots; about 5 received placebo; per-sample allocation not given. Samples came from day 63 after the first vaccine or placebo injection. The protocol was immunoSEQ multiplex PCR, while the TCRdb copy is restricted to in-frame clones and leaves out a portion. Among some 520,000 clones listed, around 85% were seen once. V is TRBV5-6 and J is TRBJ2-5; D uncertain. The source of this sequence is a person between 18 and 65 years old who received the Ad26.COV2.S COVID-19 vaccine or a placebo. Sequenced here: peripheral blood, sampled in a trial of Ad26.COV2.S vaccine versus placebo. CDR3 protein: CASSLSWERAETQYF. The CDR3 coding sequence is TGTGCCAGCAGCTTGAGCTGGGAAAGGGCGGAGACCCAGTACTTC.